This T cell receptor (beta chain) came from a study of blood T cell repertoires in COVID-19. Residents of 24 US areas, aged roughly 18 to 89 years, made up the participants. Membership in each cohort depended on participant-reported clinical history. Symptom resolution, clearance, or two negative PCRs marked donors in Cohort 3 as recovered. In the source study's methods: Quantification of nucleated cells was approximated via reference gene primer amplification. TCRdb's table, derived via immunoSEQ multiplex PCR, lists solely in-frame clones and lacks some. V and J calls and clone size are given by that table; D and trimming were obtained from the DNA. The sample records roughly 180,000 clones, more than 80% being singletons. The sample comprised PBMCs or T cells enriched from blood (not recorded which). This receptor was identified in a man aged 35 to 55 who had recovered from COVID-19.

The CDR3 nucleotides read TGTGCCAGCTCAGCGTCGGGGGGATACAATCAGCCCCAGCATTTT. Residues: CASSASGGYNQPQHF. The chain uses TRBV18 and TRBJ1-5; D might be TRBD1 (5 bases). Germline loops: CDR1 KGHSH, CDR2 LQKENI. The CDR3 is made up of 15 amino acids. V gave up 5 bases and J gave up 3 bases, with 14 bases separating them.